This is a list of T cell receptor beta chains from one sample in a study of tumor-infiltrating lymphocytes in primary liver carcinoma. TCRdb reanalysed the multiplex PCR reads using MiXCR and keeps one entry per CDR3 protein. The sample lists more than 55,000 distinct CDR3 sequences, less than 75% occurring once. Sequencing was carried out using liver tumor tissue from sampling region 2. The receptors originated from a man between 35 and 55 years old with primary liver carcinoma and hepatitis B virus infection. CDR3s leave out the opening cysteine and the closing phenylalanine or tryptophan.

V: TRBV6-5; J: TRBJ2-5; CDR3: GSSYGGTQETQY
V: TRBV6-5; J: TRBJ1-2; CDR3: ASSDSWRKTGYT
V: TRBV11-2; J: TRBJ2-5; CDR3: ASSQIPGRGRETQY
V: TRBV4-1; J: TRBJ2-6; CDR3: ASSRGILELSEANVLA
V: TRBV29-1; J: TRBJ2-1; CDR3: SARQGGYEQF
V: TRBV11-2; J: TRBJ2-1; CDR3: TSSGPISPNEQF
V: TRBV5-1; J: TRBJ2-6; CDR3: ASSWGQNSGANVLT
V: TRBV5-1; J: TRBJ2-4; CDR3: ASSFGTLVNIKY
V: TRBV9; J: TRBJ2-7; CDR3: ASSTGQGVSYDQY
V: TRBV11-2; J: TRBJ2-1; CDR3: ANSLYPLVNEQF
V: TRBV12-3/TRBV12-4; J: TRBJ2-2; CDR3: ASSLRGGRVTGELF
V: TRBV4-2; J: TRBJ2-3; CDR3: ASSLGTIGSVTDTQY
V: TRBV10-2; J: TRBJ2-7; CDR3: ASSGSYEQY
V: TRBV10-3; J: TRBJ2-7; CDR3: AITKRSGLSGGFSYGQY